Detailed here is one TCR beta chain. What it recognizes is unknown. This specimen belongs to a study of molecular identifiers for immune sequencing clone quantification. Overall study findings and caveats: Clones that had above 20 RNA copies took up over 97% of effector molecules but under 1% in naive cells. Highly expanded clone sizes could end up underestimated if a barcode were shared by identical TCR molecules.

Bulk libraries came from a prior protocol with listed TCR primers. Each CDR3 protein gets one entry after TCRdb re-called the PCR reads with MiXCR. The profile shows 85,000 to 120,000 distinct CDR3 sequences, about 35% of them singletons. The CDR3 extends over 16 amino acids. CDR1 MNHEY and CDR2 SMNVEV come from the germline V gene (reference sequence). V dropped 3 bases and J dropped 1; count of bases not matched to a gene: 7. Every naive CD8 library was made from between about 18,000 and 1,100,000 sorted cells with 10%, 30% or 50% RNA. The sequence derives from a human donor in good health. Some libraries in this study had Jurkat cell RNA spiked in. The sequencing input was naive CD8+ T cells from blood, with Jurkat cell RNA spiked in. The sample's subset: FACS-sorted CD8+CD4-CCR7+CD45RA+ naive T cells. The chain is built from TRBV27 and TRBJ2-5, with 8 bases fitting TRBD1. The CDR3 DNA is TGTGCCAGCAGTTTTTTGCCAGGGGGCACCCAAGAGACCCAGTACTTC. Encoded protein: CASSFLPGGTQETQYF.